This is a list of T cell receptor beta chains from one sample in a study of blood T cell repertoires in COVID-19. Assay: immunoSEQ multiplex PCR; the TCRdb copy retains only in-frame clones and omits some. Among roughly 29,000 clones listed, over 75% were seen once. Sequencing was done on a sample of peripheral blood. The receptors were sampled from a woman in her 70s with active or convalescent COVID-19. Each CDR3 is given with its conserved first and last residue. Fields, in order: clone size, V gene, J gene, D gene, CDR3 protein, CDR3 DNA. A D gene is named only where the DNA matches it firmly. Size is stated for part of the rows, as once, few or many counts, or as a class when the clone is expanded.

size: NA
V: TRBV30
J: TRBJ1-2
D: NA
CDR3: CACDGCGDYGYTF
DNA: TGTGCCTGCGACGGGTGCGGGGACTATGGCTACACCTTC

size: NA
V: TRBV7-8
J: TRBJ1-6
D: TRBD1
CDR3: CASSLARTGDGNSPLHF
DNA: TGTGCCAGCAGCTTAGCCCGGACAGGGGATGGCAATTCACCCCTCCACTTT

size: medium-sized
V: TRBV30
J: TRBJ1-3
D: NA
CDR3: CAWSHKSKNTIYF
DNA: TGTGCCTGGAGCCATAAGAGCAAAAACACCATATATTTT

size: NA
V: TRBV7-9
J: TRBJ1-1
D: NA
CDR3: CASTLDTNTEAFF
DNA: TGTGCCAGCACCTTGGACACCAACACTGAAGCTTTCTTT

size: NA
V: TRBV5-1
J: TRBJ1-1
D: NA
CDR3: CASSLGPTGNTEAFF
DNA: TGCGCCAGCAGCTTGGGGCCGACAGGGAACACTGAAGCTTTCTTT

size: NA
V: TRBV16
J: TRBJ1-3
D: NA
CDR3: CASSSSFRLNSGNTIYF
DNA: TGTGCCAGCAGCTCTTCCTTTCGACTTAACTCTGGAAACACCATATATTTT

size: NA
V: TRBV27
J: TRBJ2-2
D: TRBD2
CDR3: CASSRRKRELNTGELFF
DNA: TGTGCCAGCAGCAGACGTAAGCGGGAACTGAACACCGGGGAGCTGTTTTTT

size: NA
V: TRBV19
J: TRBJ2-5
D: TRBD1
CDR3: CASSIAGTGGRETQYF
DNA: TGTGCCAGTAGTATCGCCGGGACAGGGGGTCGGGAGACCCAGTACTTC

size: few
V: TRBV23-1
J: TRBJ1-2
D: TRBD1
CDR3: CASSQSGQGDYGYTF
DNA: TGCGCCAGCAGTCAATCGGGACAGGGGGACTATGGCTACACCTTC

size: once
V: TRBV5-4
J: TRBJ1-4
D: TRBD1
CDR3: CASSKGGAGEKLFF
DNA: TGTGCCAGCAGCAAAGGGGGCGCGGGGGAAAAACTGTTTTTT

size: NA
V: TRBV18
J: TRBJ1-1
D: TRBD1
CDR3: CASSPGQGAYTEAFF
DNA: TGTGCCAGCTCACCCGGACAGGGGGCGTACACTGAAGCTTTCTTT

size: NA
V: TRBV7-9
J: TRBJ2-7
D: TRBD1
CDR3: CASSQLPGQSSYEQYF
DNA: TGTGCCAGCAGCCAACTACCGGGACAGAGCTCCTACGAGCAGTACTTC

size: NA
V: TRBV30
J: TRBJ2-3
D: NA
CDR3: CAWRLDSSTDTQYF
DNA: TGTGCCTGGAGGCTAGACTCTAGCACAGATACGCAGTATTTT

size: NA
V: TRBV7-9
J: TRBJ2-5
D: NA
CDR3: CASSSPPRQRVAETQYF
DNA: TGTGCCAGCAGCTCTCCTCCACGACAGAGAGTAGCAGAGACCCAGTACTTC

size: NA
V: TRBV15
J: TRBJ2-7
D: NA
CDR3: CATSRLGGTKAYEQYF
DNA: TGTGCCACCAGCCGCCTAGGTGGTACCAAAGCCTACGAGCAGTACTTC

size: NA
V: TRBV19
J: TRBJ2-1
D: TRBD2
CDR3: CASSSSAGGGLTEQFF
DNA: TGTGCCAGTAGTTCCTCGGCGGGAGGGGGGCTCACTGAGCAGTTCTTC

size: NA
V: TRBV13
J: TRBJ2-7
D: TRBD1
CDR3: CASSLQGPLQGVAPYEQYF
DNA: TGTGCCAGCAGCCTCCAAGGACCTCTACAGGGGGTGGCTCCCTACGAGCAGTACTTC

size: NA
V: TRBV24-1
J: TRBJ2-1
D: TRBD1
CDR3: CATSPGQGKNEQFF
DNA: TGTGCCACCAGCCCTGGACAGGGTAAGAATGAGCAGTTCTTC

size: NA
V: TRBV9
J: TRBJ2-7
D: TRBD1
CDR3: CASSIGQGDYEQYF
DNA: TGTGCCAGCAGCATAGGACAGGGGGACTACGAGCAGTACTTC

size: NA
V: TRBV27
J: TRBJ1-6
D: TRBD1
CDR3: CASSSGQGRLLFNSPLHF
DNA: TGTGCCAGCAGCTCGGGACAGGGGCGTCTCCTATTTAATTCACCCCTCCACTTT

size: few
V: TRBV3-1/TRBV3-2
J: TRBJ1-3
D: NA
CDR3: CASSQIPGTIYF
DNA: TGTGCCAGCAGCCAGATACCCGGCACCATATATTTT

size: NA
V: TRBV10-3
J: TRBJ1-4
D: TRBD1
CDR3: CAISESRYGDRQDEKLFF
DNA: TGTGCCATCAGTGAGTCCCGGTATGGGGACAGACAGGATGAAAAACTGTTTTTT

size: NA
V: TRBV19
J: TRBJ1-2
D: NA
CDR3: CASSIEARNTYGYTF
DNA: TGTGCCAGTAGTATAGAGGCCAGGAATACGTATGGCTACACCTTC

size: few
V: TRBV7-2
J: TRBJ2-7
D: NA
CDR3: CASSLSYSSYEQYF
DNA: TGTGCCAGCAGCTTAAGTTACAGCTCCTACGAGCAGTACTTC

size: NA
V: TRBV6-5
J: TRBJ1-1
D: NA
CDR3: CASSYLQMNTEAFF
DNA: TGTGCCAGCAGTTATCTACAGATGAACACTGAAGCTTTCTTT

size: NA
V: TRBV7-9
J: TRBJ1-2
D: NA
CDR3: CASSFQGENYGYTF
DNA: TGTGCCAGCAGCTTTCAAGGGGAAAACTATGGCTACACCTTC

size: NA
V: TRBV4-3
J: TRBJ1-5
D: NA
CDR3: CASSQDWANQPQHF
DNA: TGCGCCAGCAGCCAAGACTGGGCCAATCAGCCCCAGCATTTT

size: NA
V: TRBV19
J: TRBJ2-1
D: NA
CDR3: CASRRLVSNEQFF
DNA: TGTGCCAGTAGGAGACTAGTTTCGAATGAGCAGTTCTTC

size: NA
V: TRBV11-2
J: TRBJ2-5
D: TRBD2
CDR3: CASSLEAGGRKRSETQYF
DNA: TGTGCCAGCAGCTTAGAAGCGGGGGGGCGGAAGAGAAGTGAGACCCAGTACTTC

size: NA
V: TRBV3-1/TRBV3-2
J: TRBJ2-7
D: TRBD1
CDR3: CASSPKLRDRAYMPYEQYF
DNA: TGTGCCAGCAGCCCAAAACTCAGGGACAGGGCCTACATGCCCTACGAGCAGTACTTC

size: NA
V: TRBV29-1
J: TRBJ1-2
D: NA
CDR3: CSVESGFGGYTF
DNA: TGCAGCGTTGAATCCGGGTTTGGTGGCTACACCTTC

size: few
V: TRBV5-6
J: TRBJ2-7
D: TRBD1
CDR3: CASSPLVGQGHFSEQYF
DNA: TGTGCCAGCAGCCCCCTGGTAGGACAGGGACACTTCAGCGAGCAGTACTTC

size: NA
V: TRBV29-1
J: TRBJ2-2
D: NA
CDR3: CSAQSWGAGELFF
DNA: TGCAGCGCCCAAAGCTGGGGCGCCGGGGAGCTGTTTTTT

size: NA
V: TRBV7-8
J: TRBJ1-1
D: NA
CDR3: CASSLARRGDTEAFF
DNA: TGTGCCAGCAGCTTAGCGAGGCGGGGAGACACTGAAGCTTTCTTT

size: NA
V: TRBV15
J: TRBJ2-2
D: NA
CDR3: CATSRDARGGELFF
DNA: TGTGCCACCAGCAGAGATGCCCGGGGCGGGGAGCTGTTTTTT

size: NA
V: TRBV7-2
J: TRBJ2-2
D: NA
CDR3: CASSLASGRANTGELFF
DNA: TGTGCCAGCAGCTTAGCGTCGGGCAGGGCGAACACCGGGGAGCTGTTTTTT

size: few
V: TRBV7-2
J: TRBJ1-5
D: NA
CDR3: CASSSRGGSSNQPQHF
DNA: TGTGCCAGCAGCTCCCGGGGGGGGTCTAGCAATCAGCCCCAGCATTTT

size: NA
V: TRBV6-1
J: TRBJ1-5
D: NA
CDR3: CASSESGIGNQPQHF
DNA: TGTGCCAGCAGTGAATCGGGAATCGGCAATCAGCCCCAGCATTTT

size: NA
V: TRBV4-3
J: TRBJ1-2
D: NA
CDR3: CASSGQTGTRVGYTF
DNA: TGCGCCAGCAGCGGTCAGACCGGGACACGGGTTGGCTACACCTTC

size: NA
V: TRBV7-6
J: TRBJ2-3
D: NA
CDR3: CASSPRIRADTQYF
DNA: TGTGCCAGCAGCCCCCGAATTCGCGCAGATACGCAGTATTTT

size: NA
V: TRBV5-1
J: TRBJ2-5
D: NA
CDR3: CASRDGRRGRETQYF
DNA: TGCGCCAGCAGGGATGGCAGGAGGGGCCGGGAGACCCAGTACTTC